These T cell receptor beta chains were read from a single sample in a study of shared clonotypes between healthy human individuals. TCRdb's copy holds only in-frame clones and misses some; the assay was immunoSEQ multiplex PCR. The data show millions of clones, approximately 94% seen once. The source material was naive CD8+ T cells from PBMCs. These receptors were collected from a man between 18 and 35 years old in good health. Some clones in this sample may be carry-over from other donors' samples. The CDR3 runs from the conserved cysteine through the conserved F or W. A D gene is named only where the DNA matches it firmly. Some rows mark clone size as missing; the rest say once, few, many or name a class of expanded clone.

TGCGCCAGAAAGAGACCGACAGGGGTCGGAGAGACCCAGTACTTC CARKRPTGVGETQYF . TRBV10-1 TRBD1 TRBJ2-5
TGTGCCAGCAGCTTCCGAACAGGGGGCGAAGGTTTCGGGTCCTACGAGCAGTACTTC CASSFRTGGEGFGSYEQYF . TRBV13 TRBD1 TRBJ2-7
TGCGCCAGCAGTGAGTCGTGGGACGGGACAGGGGGCAGCTCCTACGAGCAGTACTTC CASSESWDGTGGSSYEQYF . TRBV10-1 TRBD1 TRBJ2-7
TGTGCCTGGGATGACAGGGCTATGAACACTGAAGCTTTCTTT CAWDDRAMNTEAFF . TRBV30 TRBD1 TRBJ1-1
TGTGCCAGCAGTGCCCCTTGGGGTGGGGCGTACAATGAGCAGTTCTTC CASSAPWGGAYNEQFF . TRBV6-1 . TRBJ2-1
TGTGCCACCAGCAGTCGACAGGACCTCAGGGGAGAGACCCAGTACTTC CATSSRQDLRGETQYF . TRBV15 . TRBJ2-5
TGTGCCACCACCACTAAGGGGGGGCCCCCGAACACCGGGGAGCTGTTTTTT CATTTKGGPPNTGELFF . TRBV10-3 . TRBJ2-2
TGTGCCAGCAGATTACAGGGCCCAGATAACTATGGCTACACCTTC CASRLQGPDNYGYTF . TRBV6-6 . TRBJ1-2
TGTGCCAGCAGCTTAGGCCTGACCGGCGAGCAGTACTTC CASSLGLTGEQYF . TRBV13 . TRBJ2-7
TGTGCTAGTGGCCCCGGGGAGGTCCCCACAGATACGCAGTATTTT CASGPGEVPTDTQYF . TRBV12-5 . TRBJ2-3
TGCGCCAGCAGCCAAGTCTGGAAGGGGGATTACTACGAGCAGTACTTC CASSQVWKGDYYEQYF . TRBV4-1 . TRBJ2-7
TGTGCCAGCAAGGGACTTAAGAAAGAGTTAGCTTTCTTT CASKGLKKELAFF once TRBV11-2 . TRBJ1-1
TGTGCCAGCAGCTTGGGAACCGGGACAGGGTCGCACGAGCAGTACTTC CASSLGTGTGSHEQYF once TRBV5-6 TRBD1 TRBJ2-7
TGTGCCAGCAGCTCGGATACCTACGAGCAGTACTTC CASSSDTYEQYF . TRBV11-2 . TRBJ2-7
TGTGCCAGCAGCCCCAAAACTGAAGCTTTCTTT CASSPKTEAFF . TRBV9 . TRBJ1-1
TGTGCCAGCAGCCCCTTCTCGGGCGGGAGAAGCACAGATACGCAGTATTTT CASSPFSGGRSTDTQYF once TRBV27 TRBD2 TRBJ2-3
TGTGCCAGCAGCACCAGGGATTCCTACGAGCAGTACTTC CASSTRDSYEQYF . TRBV7-6 . TRBJ2-7
TGTGCCACCAGCAGAGGTCCTTCTAGCACAGATACGCAGTATTTT CATSRGPSSTDTQYF . TRBV15 . TRBJ2-3
TGTGCCAGCACCACAGGGGCATGGGGGAGCACTGAAGCTTTCTTT CASTTGAWGSTEAFF . TRBV27 TRBD1 TRBJ1-1
TGTGCCAGCAGCCTTGGGGTGGGGGCAGTTAACTATGGCTACACCTTC CASSLGVGAVNYGYTF . TRBV28 . TRBJ1-2
TGTGCCAGTAGTATAGATTCCGGGACGGCATACAGTGGGAACACCATATATTTT CASSIDSGTAYSGNTIYF once TRBV19 . TRBJ1-3
TGTGCCAGTAGTATTGACTCGCGGGATGAGCAGTTCTTC CASSIDSRDEQFF . TRBV19 . TRBJ2-1
TGTGCCAGCAGTTACATAAGGGGGGCGATTGGCTACACCTTC CASSYIRGAIGYTF . TRBV6-5 . TRBJ1-2
TGTGCCAGCAGTTCCCCCCCATCCTGGGCGCAGTTCTTC CASSSPPSWAQFF . TRBV6-5 . TRBJ2-1
TGTGCCAGCAGCCCGTCAAAATGGGACAGGGATCGCACTGAAGCTTTCTTT CASSPSKWDRDRTEAFF few TRBV14 TRBD1 TRBJ1-1
TGTGCCAGCAGAGCGGATAGCTCCTACGAGCAGTACTTC CASRADSSYEQYF . TRBV7-8 . TRBJ2-7
TGCAGCGTTCATCGACTAGCGGGGTACAATGAGCAGTTCTTC CSVHRLAGYNEQFF . TRBV29-1 TRBD2 TRBJ2-1